A selection of T cell receptor beta chains follows, all from one sample in a study of post-analysis software for immune sequencing data. TCRdb re-called the PCR reads through MiXCR, storing one row per CDR3 protein. The sample shows fewer than 700,000 distinct CDR3 sequences, roughly 46% of them seen only once. The sequenced sample was blood. The receptors shown here come from a girl aged 5-17 years with multiple sclerosis. The CDR3 runs from the conserved cysteine through the conserved F or W. Each record gives: J gene, clone size, D gene, V gene, CDR3 protein, CDR3 DNA. A D gene is named only where the DNA matches it firmly. Clone size, where shown, is once, few, many, or a class for clones that have expanded.

TRBJ2-3 NA NA TRBV7-9 CASNYRRADTQYF TGTGCCAGCAACTACCGAAGAGCAGATACGCAGTATTTT
TRBJ1-2 many TRBD1 TRBV29-1 CSVDRDSIYGYTF TGCAGCGTCGACCGGGACAGCATTTATGGCTACACCTTC
TRBJ2-3 few TRBD2 TRBV12-3/TRBV12-4 CASSLTSGSFYTQYF TGTGCCAGCAGTTTAACTAGCGGGAGTTTCTATACGCAGTATTTT
TRBJ2-4 NA NA TRBV7-8 CASSLEAGEAKNIQYF TGTGCCAGCAGCTTAGAGGCAGGGGAGGCCAAAAACATTCAGTACTTC
TRBJ2-7 NA TRBD2 TRBV20-1 CSARVPGGAYNEQYF TGCAGTGCTAGAGTCCCCGGGGGGGCCTACAATGAGCAGTACTTC
TRBJ2-7 NA NA TRBV9 CASSVGGGADEQYF TGTGCCAGCAGCGTAGGGGGGGGCGCGGACGAGCAGTACTTC
TRBJ2-6 NA NA TRBV28 CASSLSPTVAGANVLTF TGTGCCAGCAGTTTAAGTCCTACAGTTGCTGGGGCCAACGTCCTGACTTTC
TRBJ2-7 NA NA TRBV6-5 CASSYHFSYEQYF TGTGCCAGCAGTTACCACTTTTCCTACGAGCAGTACTTC
TRBJ2-1 NA NA TRBV5-1 CASSQTSTTYNEQFF TGCGCCAGCAGCCAAACTAGCACCACGTACAATGAGCAGTTCTTC
TRBJ1-2 once NA TRBV11-2 CASSLGSQGSYTF TGTGCCAGCAGCCTCGGGAGCCAGGGGAGCTACACCTTC
TRBJ1-1 NA NA TRBV28 CASSFYGKEMNTEAFF TGTGCCAGCAGTTTTTACGGGAAAGAGATGAACACTGAAGCTTTCTTT
TRBJ2-3 NA NA TRBV5-4 CASRPSSSGFADTQYF TGTGCCAGCAGACCCTCTAGTAGTGGGTTCGCAGATACGCAGTATTTT
TRBJ2-3 NA NA TRBV6-1 CASSVQGTDTQYF TGTGCCAGCAGTGTACAGGGCACAGATACGCAGTATTTT
TRBJ2-5 NA TRBD1 TRBV6-1 CASSRGTVLETQYF TGTGCCAGCAGCAGGGGGACGGTTTTGGAGACCCAGTACTTC
TRBJ2-1 once TRBD2 TRBV5-4 CASSQLAGEDNEQFF TGTGCCAGCAGCCAACTAGCGGGAGAGGACAATGAGCAGTTCTTC
TRBJ2-5 many TRBD1 TRBV2 CASSTHGQGGETQYF TGTGCCAGCAGTACACATGGACAGGGGGGGGAGACCCAGTACTTC